A single sample is the source of the 9 T cell receptor beta chains below, sequenced in a study of Graves' ophthalmopathy and Graves' hyperthyroidism. RNA transcripts provided the template for amplifying TCR beta CDR3 regions. RT-PCR in the first round used HTBI primers; a second-round multiplex PCR followed. TCRdb used MiXCR to reprocess the multiplex PCR reads, holding one entry per CDR3 protein. The top ten clones hold 40% to 45% of a sample with 650,000 to 900,000 distinct CDR3 sequences, 40% of them seen once. Sequencing was done on a sample of peripheral blood. The source is an adult man with Graves' ophthalmopathy.

The chain uses TRBV6-2 or TRBV6-3 and TRBJ2-5; 14 nucleotides align to TRBD2. CDR3 size: 15 residues. Germline V CDR1 and CDR2: MNHEY, SVGEGT. V shed 6 bases and J 4 bases; nucleotides not matched to a gene: 4. The CDR3, as DNA: TGTGCCAGCAGGGGACTAGCGGGGGTCTTAGAGACCCAGTACTTC. It is translated as CASRGLAGVLETQYF.

In its sample, this clonotype was seen many times. The CDR3 loop reads CATSRDRRQGIQPQHF. The CDR3 bases are TGTGCCACCAGCAGAGATAGAAGGCAGGGTATACAGCCCCAGCATTTT. The chain carries TRBV15 and TRBJ1-5; D possibly corresponds to TRBD1 (5 bases). V lost 0 bases to trimming and J lost 7 bases, with 16 bases between them. The CDR3 length is 16 residues. Germline assignment: CDR1 LNHNV and CDR2 YYDKDF (reference sequence).

In this sample, this clonotype turned up a few times. The CDR3 reads CSQTQGLLYSNQPQHF. In DNA form, the CDR3 reads TGCAGCCAGACACAGGGCCTACTCTATAGCAATCAGCCCCAGCATTTT. The chain combines TRBV20-1 with TRBJ1-5; weak D call: TRBD1 (6 bases). Germline lookup yields CDR1 DFQATT and CDR2 SNEGSKA (reference sequence). The CDR3 sequence is 16 residues long.

This clonotype was seen more than once but under ten times. The chain carries TRBV9 and TRBJ2-2; D uncertain. From germline, CDR1 is SGDLS and CDR2 YYNGEE. CDR3 length: 15 residues. The V and J ends lost 0 bases and 4 bases respectively, with 10 bases between them. CDR3 coding DNA: TGTGCCAGCAGCGTAGAAGGACCGAGCACCGGGGAGCTGTTTTTT. Translating it yields CASSVEGPSTGELFF.

The chain combines TRBV24-1 with TRBJ1-5; TRBD1 agrees at 7 bases. The CDR3 consists of 16 residues. Trimming removed 4 bases from V and 5 bases from J; junction bases left unmatched: 10. In germline, CDR1 is KGHDR, CDR2 SFDVKD. Here the CDR3 reads CATSDPGTVLDQPQHF. The CDR3 DNA follows: TGTGCCACCAGTGACCCAGGGACAGTATTAGATCAGCCCCAGCATTTT.

This clonotype was counted at least ten times. The chain links TRBV10-3 to TRBJ2-7, with 8 positions matching TRBD1. The J segment lost 0 bases and the V segment lost 5 bases, leaving 0 bases of the junction unmatched. Germline assignment: CDR1 ENHRY and CDR2 SYGVKD. The CDR3 has 13 amino acids. CDR3 in DNA: TGTGCCATCAGTACAGGGGGCTCCTACGAGCAGTACTTC. This encodes CAISTGGSYEQYF.

This clonotype was detected many times. The chain uses TRBV5-6 and TRBJ2-5; no clear D gene. Germline CDR1 and CDR2: SGHDT and YYEEEE. V was cut by 0 bases and J by 4 bases, with 10 bases left in between. This CDR3 is built from 14 residues. For the CDR3, the DNA is TGTGCCAGCAGCTTGGGACGGACGAGAGAGACCCAGTACTTC. Amino acid sequence: CASSLGRTRETQYF.

The V gene is TRBV10-2, the J gene TRBJ1-5, with TRBD1 identical over 7 bases. Germline V lookup: CDR1 WSHSY, CDR2 SAAADI. CDR3 size: 14 residues. Trimming removed 4 bases from V and 3 bases from J; junction bases left unmatched: 3. The CDR3 spells CASSGTGYNQPQHF. Written as DNA, the CDR3 is TGCGCCAGCAGTGGGACAGGATACAATCAGCCCCAGCATTTT.

The rearrangement uses TRBV10-3 and TRBJ2-5, with TRBD2 matching over 8 bases. Per germline, CDR1 ENHRY and CDR2 SYGVKD. After removal of 10 bases from V and 5 bases from J, the junction contained 12 bases not matched to a gene. This CDR3 is 14 amino acids long. CDR3 sequence: CATLSPGGRETQYF. The CDR3 DNA reads as TGTGCCACACTTTCGCCGGGGGGGCGGGAGACCCAGTACTTC.